The clone carrying this T cell receptor beta chain was found a few times. Its antigen is currently unknown. In making TCR beta libraries, quantitative 5'-RACE with molecular barcodes was used. TCRdb re-called the 5' RACE reads through MiXCR, storing one row per CDR3 protein. The sample includes about 150,000 distinct CDR3 sequences, more than 40% of them seen just once. The ends lost 5 bases at V and 2 bases at J; junction bases unmatched: 5. Germline CDR1 reads MNHEY; CDR2 reads SMNVEV (reference sequence). CDR3 length: 14 residues. These data are taken from a study of CD8 T cells in ankylosing spondylitis. Findings of the study overall: In ankylosing spondylitis patients, matched synovial fluid reportedly showed significant enrichment of disease-linked clones. A TCR beta motif of fewer than ten highly homologous variants appeared characteristic of ankylosing spondylitis blood. Earlier studies detected some motif variants in reactive arthritis synovial fluid and blood.

Input material: synovial fluid, either unsorted or a sorted T cell fraction (not recorded which). The rearrangement links TRBV27 to TRBJ2-7, with 8 bases identical to TRBD1. The source is a male donor with ankylosing spondylitis. The DNA of the CDR3 is TGTGCCAGCAGTCCGGGACAGGTCACCTACGAGCAGTACTTC. It specifies CASSPGQVTYEQYF.